This T cell receptor (beta chain) stems from a study of CD8+ T cells in alopecia areata. Study-wide context: A 6-month off-drug phase came after tofacitinib, which had lasted 6 to 18 months.

There are 15 residues in the CDR3. The germline V and J ends were trimmed by 0 bases and 0 bases, with 7 bases remaining between them. From germline, CDR1 is SGDLS and CDR2 YYNGEE. Treatment: oral pan-JAK inhibitor, 5-10 mg twice daily. Extracted from the samples, RNA was reverse transcribed into cDNA to serve as the sequencing template. The table came from immunoSEQ multiplex PCR; TCRdb's copy has only in-frame clones and leaves some out. The data contain some 150,000 clones, around 86% of them singletons. Sequences were derived from CD8+ T cells sorted from blood, sampled at week 4, from a patient treated with tofacitinib. This TCR came from a human donor with alopecia areata. This chain connects TRBV9 to TRBJ1-5; D is unclear. The CDR3 region has the DNA TGTGCCAGCAGCGTAGAAGGTAATAGCAATCAGCCCCAGCATTTT. Residues: CASSVEGNSNQPQHF.